Following are 11 T cell receptor beta chains from one sample sequenced in a study of molecular identifiers for immune sequencing clone quantification. TCRdb used MiXCR to reprocess the PCR reads, holding one entry per CDR3 protein. The sample contains about half a million distinct CDR3 sequences, around 21% of which appear only once. Sequencing was carried out using naive CD8+ T cells from blood, with Jurkat cell RNA spiked in. Regarding subset: FACS-sorted CD8+CD4-CCR7+CD45RA+ naive T cells. The receptors stem from a human donor in good health. Some libraries in this study had Jurkat cell RNA spiked in.

This clonotype was seen a few times. V is TRBV28 and J is TRBJ1-5, with D perhaps matching TRBD1 (6 bases). The CDR3 length is 14 residues. The V and J ends lost 6 bases and 4 bases respectively, with 13 bases between them. CDR1 and CDR2 from the germline V gene are MDHEN and SYDVKM. CDR3 amino acids: CASRASTGNQPQHF. DNA for the CDR3: TGTGCCAGCAGAGCTAGCACAGGGAATCAGCCCCAGCATTTT.

This clonotype showed up many times. The chain has TRBV28 and TRBJ2-5; D possibly corresponds to TRBD1 (6 bases). CDR3 size: 13 residues. Germline V lookup: CDR1 MDHEN, CDR2 SYDVKM. V gave up 6 bases and J gave up 5 bases, with 13 bases separating them. The CDR3 protein is CASSSGVGETQYF. CDR3 sequence (DNA): TGTGCCAGCAGCTCAGGGGTGGGGGAGACCCAGTACTTC.

The rearrangement links TRBV6-2 or TRBV6-3 to TRBJ1-1, with TRBD1 matching 7 bases. The V gene's germline CDR1 is MNHEY and CDR2 SVGEGT. The CDR3 totals 13 residues. With 6 bases clipped from V and 6 bases from J, the junction kept 7 bases outside the gene matches. Here the CDR3 reads CASRYGTVPEAFF. The DNA of the CDR3 is TGTGCCAGCAGATACGGGACAGTTCCTGAAGCTTTCTTT.

At least ten counts were recorded for this clonotype. The chain couples TRBV3-1 to TRBJ1-2; D is possibly TRBD1 (5 bases). CDR1 is LGHDT, CDR2 YNNKEL, per germline (reference sequence). CDR3 length equals 14 residues. Trimming removed 1 base at V and 3 bases at J, with 9 bases between. CDR3 sequence reads: CASSQVRGYYGYTF. The CDR3 nucleotides are TGTGCCAGCAGCCAAGTACGGGGGTACTATGGCTACACCTTC.

Many counts were recorded for this clonotype. V gene TRBV7-3 combines with J gene TRBJ1-1, with D hard to call. This CDR3 contains 16 residues. Germline V gene sequence: CDR1 SGHTA, CDR2 FQGTGA. V was shortened by 2 bases and J by 4 bases, with 17 bases between the two germline ends. The CDR3 here is CASSLDGNLRRTEAFF. The CDR3 region has the DNA TGTGCCAGCAGCTTAGACGGGAATCTTCGACGCACTGAAGCTTTCTTT.

In this sample, this clonotype turned up many times. This sequence joins TRBV6-6 and TRBJ2-1; D call uncertain. The germline V and J ends were trimmed by 2 bases and 10 bases, with 9 bases remaining between them. The CDR3 has 12 amino acids. The V gene's germline CDR1 is MNHNY and CDR2 SVGAGI (reference sequence). CDR3 residues: CASSYGNVEQFF. For the CDR3, the DNA is TGTGCCAGCAGTTACGGTAATGTGGAGCAGTTCTTC.

A remark on this clonotype: This may be a read error, as it is one base from a much larger clone. The chain recombines TRBV7-2 with TRBJ2-3; weak D call: TRBD1 (5 bases). CDR3 size: 15 residues. V was cut by 5 bases and J by 1 base, with 13 bases left in between. CDR1 is SGHTA, CDR2 FQGNSA, per germline. The CDR3 bases are TGTGCCAGCAGCAGCTCGGTCAGGGGCACAGATACGCAGTATTTT. This sequence encodes CASSSSVRGTDTQYF.

Remarks on this clonotype: Since the CDR3 does not end with the conserved phenylalanine or tryptophan, this likely comes from a read error. The genes are TRBV28 and TRBJ1-5; TRBD1 matches 7 bases. Germline trimming cut 8 bases from V and 4 bases from J; bases unmatched to any gene: 2. From germline, CDR1 is MDHEN and CDR2 SYDVKM. The CDR3 loop spans 12 amino acids. CDR3 nucleotides: TGTGCCAGCCGACAGGGAAATCAGCCCCAGCATATT. This sequence encodes CASRQGNQPQHI.

In this sample, this clonotype turned up many times. This chain uses TRBV9 with TRBJ2-3; 9 bases match TRBD2. Germline lookup yields CDR1 SGDLS and CDR2 YYNGEE. The CDR3 has 16 residues. V shed 3 bases, J shed 2 bases, and the junction held 7 bases outside the gene matches. CDR3 in amino acids: CASSALAGVATDTQYF. The DNA for the CDR3 is TGTGCCAGCAGCGCATTAGCGGGAGTGGCCACAGATACGCAGTATTTT.

This chain links TRBV6-2 or TRBV6-3 with TRBJ1-6, with no clear D. The germline V and J ends were trimmed by 5 bases and 9 bases, with 14 bases remaining between them. The CDR3 has 14 residues. Germline CDR1 reads MNHEY; CDR2 reads SVGEGT. CDR3 region: CASSPHDMLSPLHF. The DNA of the CDR3 is TGTGCCAGCAGTCCTCATGACATGCTTTCACCCCTCCACTTT.

This clonotype showed up many times. The gene calls are TRBV7-9 and TRBJ2-7; D gene uncertain. V was cut by 3 bases and J by 6 bases, with 15 bases left in between. Per the germline V gene, CDR1 is SEHNR and CDR2 is FQNEAQ (reference sequence). This CDR3 has 14 residues. CDR3 coding DNA: TGTGCCAGCAGCTTGGACGGGCTGCCCCTCGAGCAGTACTTC. Translated, it gives CASSLDGLPLEQYF.